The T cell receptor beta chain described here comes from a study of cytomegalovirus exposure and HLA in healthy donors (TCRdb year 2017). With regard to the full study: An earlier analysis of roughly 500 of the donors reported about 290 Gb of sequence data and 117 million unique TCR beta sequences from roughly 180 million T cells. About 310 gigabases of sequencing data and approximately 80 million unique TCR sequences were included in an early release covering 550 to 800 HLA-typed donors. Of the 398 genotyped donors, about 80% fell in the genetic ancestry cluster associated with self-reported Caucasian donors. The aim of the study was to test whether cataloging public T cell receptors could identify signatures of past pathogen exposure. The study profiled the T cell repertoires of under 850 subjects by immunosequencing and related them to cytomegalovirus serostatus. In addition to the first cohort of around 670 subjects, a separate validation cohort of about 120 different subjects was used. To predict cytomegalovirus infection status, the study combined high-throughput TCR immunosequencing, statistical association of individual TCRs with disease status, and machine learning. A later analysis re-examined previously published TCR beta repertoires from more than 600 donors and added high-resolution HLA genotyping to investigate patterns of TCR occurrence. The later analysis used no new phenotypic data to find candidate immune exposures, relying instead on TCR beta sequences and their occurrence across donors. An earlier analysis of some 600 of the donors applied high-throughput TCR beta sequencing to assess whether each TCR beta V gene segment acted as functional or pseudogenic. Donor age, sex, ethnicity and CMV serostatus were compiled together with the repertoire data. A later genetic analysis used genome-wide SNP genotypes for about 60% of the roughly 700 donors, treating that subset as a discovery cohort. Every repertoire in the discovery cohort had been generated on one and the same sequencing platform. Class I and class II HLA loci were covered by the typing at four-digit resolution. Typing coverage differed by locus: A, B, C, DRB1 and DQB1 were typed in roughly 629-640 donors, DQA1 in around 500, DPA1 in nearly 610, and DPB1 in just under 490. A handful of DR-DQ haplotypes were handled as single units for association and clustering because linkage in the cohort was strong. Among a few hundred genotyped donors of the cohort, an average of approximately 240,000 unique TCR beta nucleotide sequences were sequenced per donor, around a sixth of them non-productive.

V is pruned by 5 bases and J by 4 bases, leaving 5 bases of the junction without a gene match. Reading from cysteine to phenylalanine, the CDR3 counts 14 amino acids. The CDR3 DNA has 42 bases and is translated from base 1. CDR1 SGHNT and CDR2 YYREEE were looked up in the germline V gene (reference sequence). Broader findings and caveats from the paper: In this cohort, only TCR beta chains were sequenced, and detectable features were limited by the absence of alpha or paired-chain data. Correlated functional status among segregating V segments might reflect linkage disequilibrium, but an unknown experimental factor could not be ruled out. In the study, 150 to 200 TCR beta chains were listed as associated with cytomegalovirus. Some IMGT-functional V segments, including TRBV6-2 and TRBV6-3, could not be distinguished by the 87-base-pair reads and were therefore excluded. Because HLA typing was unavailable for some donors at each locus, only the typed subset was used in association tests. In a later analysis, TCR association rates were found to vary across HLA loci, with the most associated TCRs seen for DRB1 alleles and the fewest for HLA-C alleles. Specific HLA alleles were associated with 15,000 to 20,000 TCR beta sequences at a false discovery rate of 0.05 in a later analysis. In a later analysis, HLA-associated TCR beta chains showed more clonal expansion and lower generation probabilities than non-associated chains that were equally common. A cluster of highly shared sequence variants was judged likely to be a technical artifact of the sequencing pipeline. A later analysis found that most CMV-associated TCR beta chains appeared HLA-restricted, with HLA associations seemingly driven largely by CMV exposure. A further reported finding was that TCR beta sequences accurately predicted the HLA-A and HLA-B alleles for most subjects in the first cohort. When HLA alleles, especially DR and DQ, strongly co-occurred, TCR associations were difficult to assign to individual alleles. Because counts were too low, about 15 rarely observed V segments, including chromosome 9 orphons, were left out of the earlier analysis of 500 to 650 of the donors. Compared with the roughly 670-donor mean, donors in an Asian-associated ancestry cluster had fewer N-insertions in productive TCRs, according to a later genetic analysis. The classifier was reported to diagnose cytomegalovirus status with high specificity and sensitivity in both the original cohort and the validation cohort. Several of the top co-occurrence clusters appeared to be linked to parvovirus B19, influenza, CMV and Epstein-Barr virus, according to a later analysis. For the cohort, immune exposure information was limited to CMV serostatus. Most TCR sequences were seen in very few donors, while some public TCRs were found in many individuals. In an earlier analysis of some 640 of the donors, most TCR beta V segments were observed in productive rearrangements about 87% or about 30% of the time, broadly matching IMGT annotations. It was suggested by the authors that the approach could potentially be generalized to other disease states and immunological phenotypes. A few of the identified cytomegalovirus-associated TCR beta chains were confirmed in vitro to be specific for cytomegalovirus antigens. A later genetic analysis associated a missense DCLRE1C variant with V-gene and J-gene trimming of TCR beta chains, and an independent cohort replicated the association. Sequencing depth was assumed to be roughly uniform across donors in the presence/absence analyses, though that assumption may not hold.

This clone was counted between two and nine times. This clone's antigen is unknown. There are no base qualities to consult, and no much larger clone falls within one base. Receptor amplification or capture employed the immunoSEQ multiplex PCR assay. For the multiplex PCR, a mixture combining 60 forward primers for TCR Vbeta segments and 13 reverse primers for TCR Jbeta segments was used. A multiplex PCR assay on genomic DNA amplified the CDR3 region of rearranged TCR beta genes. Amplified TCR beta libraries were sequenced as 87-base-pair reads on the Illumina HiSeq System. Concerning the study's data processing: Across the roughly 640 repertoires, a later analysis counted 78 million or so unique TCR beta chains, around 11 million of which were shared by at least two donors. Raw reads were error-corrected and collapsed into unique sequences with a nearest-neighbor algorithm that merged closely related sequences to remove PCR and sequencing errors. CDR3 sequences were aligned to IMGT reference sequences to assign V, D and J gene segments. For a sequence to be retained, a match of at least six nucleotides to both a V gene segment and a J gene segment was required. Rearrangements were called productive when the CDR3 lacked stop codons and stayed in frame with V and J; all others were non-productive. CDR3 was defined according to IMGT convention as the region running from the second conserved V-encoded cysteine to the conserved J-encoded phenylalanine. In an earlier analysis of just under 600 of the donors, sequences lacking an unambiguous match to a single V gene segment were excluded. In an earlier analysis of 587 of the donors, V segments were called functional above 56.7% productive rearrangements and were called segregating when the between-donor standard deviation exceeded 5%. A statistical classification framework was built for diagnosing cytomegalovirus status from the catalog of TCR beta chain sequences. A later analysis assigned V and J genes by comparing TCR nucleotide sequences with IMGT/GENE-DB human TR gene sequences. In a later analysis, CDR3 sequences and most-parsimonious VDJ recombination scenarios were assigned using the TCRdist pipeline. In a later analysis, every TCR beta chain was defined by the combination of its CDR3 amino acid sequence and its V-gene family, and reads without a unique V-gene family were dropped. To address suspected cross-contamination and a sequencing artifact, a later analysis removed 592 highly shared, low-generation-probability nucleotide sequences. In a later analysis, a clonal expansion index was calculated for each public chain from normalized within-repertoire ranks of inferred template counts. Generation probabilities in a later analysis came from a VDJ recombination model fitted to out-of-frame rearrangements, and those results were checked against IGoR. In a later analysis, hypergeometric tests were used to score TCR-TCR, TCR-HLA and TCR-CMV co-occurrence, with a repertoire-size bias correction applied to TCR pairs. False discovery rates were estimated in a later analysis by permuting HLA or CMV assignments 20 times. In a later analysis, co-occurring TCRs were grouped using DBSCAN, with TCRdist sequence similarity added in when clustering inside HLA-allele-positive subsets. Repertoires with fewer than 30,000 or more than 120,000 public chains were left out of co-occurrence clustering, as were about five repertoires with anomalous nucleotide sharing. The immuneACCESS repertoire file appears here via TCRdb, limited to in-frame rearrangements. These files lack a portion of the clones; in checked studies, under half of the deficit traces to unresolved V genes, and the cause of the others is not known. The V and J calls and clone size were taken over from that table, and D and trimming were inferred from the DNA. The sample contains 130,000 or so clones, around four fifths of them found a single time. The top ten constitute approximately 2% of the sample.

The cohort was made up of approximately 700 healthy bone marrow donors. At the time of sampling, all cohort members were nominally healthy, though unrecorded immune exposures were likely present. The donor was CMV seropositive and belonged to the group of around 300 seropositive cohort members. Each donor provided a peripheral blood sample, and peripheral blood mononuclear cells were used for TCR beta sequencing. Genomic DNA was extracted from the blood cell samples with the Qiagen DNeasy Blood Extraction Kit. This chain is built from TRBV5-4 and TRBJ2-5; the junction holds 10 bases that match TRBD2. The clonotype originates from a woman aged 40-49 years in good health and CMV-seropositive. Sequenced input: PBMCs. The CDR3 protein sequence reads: CASSFSGRGETQYF. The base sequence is TGTGCCAGCAGTTTCAGCGGGAGGGGAGAGACCCAGTACTTC.